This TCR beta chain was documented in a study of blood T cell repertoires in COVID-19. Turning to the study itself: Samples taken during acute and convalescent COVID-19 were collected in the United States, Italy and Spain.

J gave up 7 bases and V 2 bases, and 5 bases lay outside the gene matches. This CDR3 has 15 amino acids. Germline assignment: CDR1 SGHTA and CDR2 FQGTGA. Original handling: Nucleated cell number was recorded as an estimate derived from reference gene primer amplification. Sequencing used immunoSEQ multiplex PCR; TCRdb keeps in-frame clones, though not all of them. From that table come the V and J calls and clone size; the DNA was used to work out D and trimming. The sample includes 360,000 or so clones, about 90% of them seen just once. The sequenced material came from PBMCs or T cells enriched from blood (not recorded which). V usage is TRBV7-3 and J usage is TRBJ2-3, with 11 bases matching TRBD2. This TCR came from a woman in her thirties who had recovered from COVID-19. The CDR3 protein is CASSLSSGGTNTQYF. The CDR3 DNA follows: TGTGCCAGCAGCTTATCTAGCGGGGGGACGAATACGCAGTATTTT.